A selection of T cell receptor beta chains follows, all from one sample in a study of blood T cell repertoires in COVID-19. Data came from immunoSEQ multiplex PCR; TCRdb stores just in-frame clones and leaves some out. Altogether 240,000 or so clones are present, roughly 80% being singletons, with the ten largest covering about 9.5%. What was sequenced was peripheral blood. The source of these receptors is a woman at least 80 years old with acute or convalescent COVID-19. Both conserved end residues are part of each CDR3. Fields, in order: CDR3 length, V gene, clone size, J gene, D gene, CDR3 DNA, CDR3 protein. The D gene is left open where the match is weak. Clone size is given for some rows only: seen once, a few or many times, or a class if the clone is expanded.

len: 17; v_gene: TRBV2; abundance: .; j_gene: TRBJ1-5; d_gene: TRBD1; CDR3nt: TGTGCCAGCAGGGGACAGGGGGCGGGAATGGGCAATCAGCCCCAGCATTTT; CDR3aa: CASRGQGAGMGNQPQHF
len: 16; v_gene: TRBV7-8; abundance: .; j_gene: TRBJ1-2; d_gene: TRBD1; CDR3nt: TGTGCCAGCAGCTTAGGGGCGGGGGGACAGCCCTATGGCTACACCTTC; CDR3aa: CASSLGAGGQPYGYTF
len: 12; v_gene: TRBV9; abundance: .; j_gene: TRBJ1-2; d_gene: .; CDR3nt: TGTGCCAGCAGCGCAAATCGCGGTGGCTACACCTTC; CDR3aa: CASSANRGGYTF
len: 16; v_gene: TRBV11-2; abundance: .; j_gene: TRBJ2-7; d_gene: .; CDR3nt: TGTGCCAGCAGCTTAGCGCGATTTCCTTTCTCCTACGAGCAGTACTTC; CDR3aa: CASSLARFPFSYEQYF
len: 13; v_gene: TRBV24-1; abundance: .; j_gene: TRBJ1-2; d_gene: .; CDR3nt: TGTGCCACCAGTTATGGGGGGAACTATGGCTACACCTTC; CDR3aa: CATSYGGNYGYTF
len: 14; v_gene: TRBV6-2/TRBV6-3; abundance: .; j_gene: TRBJ1-2; d_gene: TRBD1; CDR3nt: TGTGCCAGCAGCCCCCGGACAGGGGGCTATGGCTACACCTTC; CDR3aa: CASSPRTGGYGYTF
len: 17; v_gene: TRBV30; abundance: few; j_gene: TRBJ1-5; d_gene: TRBD1; CDR3nt: TGTGCCTGGAGTGGCAGCCGGGCAGGGGGGAGCAATCAGCCCCAGCATTTT; CDR3aa: CAWSGSRAGGSNQPQHF
len: 17; v_gene: TRBV9; abundance: .; j_gene: TRBJ1-2; d_gene: .; CDR3nt: TGTGCCAGCAGCGTAGTCGGCGGTGGGGGCCTTGACTATGGCTACACCTTC; CDR3aa: CASSVVGGGGLDYGYTF
len: 16; v_gene: TRBV3-1/TRBV3-2; abundance: .; j_gene: TRBJ1-2; d_gene: TRBD1; CDR3nt: TGTGCCAGCAGCCAAGCGGGACAGGTGGGGGGCTATGGCTACACCTTC; CDR3aa: CASSQAGQVGGYGYTF
len: 15; v_gene: TRBV11-3; abundance: .; j_gene: TRBJ2-1; d_gene: TRBD1; CDR3nt: TGTGCCAGCAGCTTAGGGACAGGCACCTACAATGAGCAGTTCTTC; CDR3aa: CASSLGTGTYNEQFF
len: 17; v_gene: TRBV10-3; abundance: .; j_gene: TRBJ2-7; d_gene: TRBD2; CDR3nt: TGTGCCATCAGTGCAGGGAATTTACTAGCGGGGCCGGGGGAGCAGTACTTC; CDR3aa: CAISAGNLLAGPGEQYF
len: 13; v_gene: TRBV5-1; abundance: many; j_gene: TRBJ2-5; d_gene: .; CDR3nt: TGCGCCAGCAGCCTACAGGGTCTCGAGACCCAGTACTTC; CDR3aa: CASSLQGLETQYF
len: 15; v_gene: TRBV27; abundance: few; j_gene: TRBJ2-2; d_gene: .; CDR3nt: TGTGCCAGCAGTTTCATCAGCGGTAGGACCGGGGAGCTGTTTTTT; CDR3aa: CASSFISGRTGELFF
len: 15; v_gene: TRBV3-1/TRBV3-2; abundance: once; j_gene: TRBJ1-4; d_gene: TRBD1; CDR3nt: TGTGCCAGCAGCAGAGAACAGGGGCCGGGCGAAAAACTGTTTTTT; CDR3aa: CASSREQGPGEKLFF
len: 16; v_gene: TRBV28; abundance: .; j_gene: TRBJ2-1; d_gene: TRBD1; CDR3nt: TGTGCCAGCAGTTCCCCCGGGACAGGGGCCTACAATGAGCAGTTCTTC; CDR3aa: CASSSPGTGAYNEQFF
len: 12; v_gene: TRBV30; abundance: once; j_gene: TRBJ1-2; d_gene: .; CDR3nt: TGTGCCTGGAGTACAAGGGGCGGTGGCTACACCTTC; CDR3aa: CAWSTRGGGYTF
len: 15; v_gene: TRBV27; abundance: .; j_gene: TRBJ1-6; d_gene: .; CDR3nt: TGTGCCAGCAGTTTAAAGAAGGAGTATAATTCACCCCTCCACTTT; CDR3aa: CASSLKKEYNSPLHF
len: 15; v_gene: TRBV6-5; abundance: few; j_gene: TRBJ1-5; d_gene: TRBD1; CDR3nt: TGTGCCAGCATCCCGACAGGGGGAAGGAATCAGCCCCAGCATTTT; CDR3aa: CASIPTGGRNQPQHF
len: 16; v_gene: TRBV9; abundance: .; j_gene: TRBJ2-5; d_gene: TRBD2; CDR3nt: TGTGCCAGCAGCCTCGGGACGGGCGGGGGTAAAGAGACCCAGTACTTC; CDR3aa: CASSLGTGGGKETQYF
len: 12; v_gene: TRBV20-1; abundance: .; j_gene: TRBJ1-1; d_gene: .; CDR3nt: TGCAGTGCTAGTCCTATGAACACTGAAGCTTTCTTT; CDR3aa: CSASPMNTEAFF
len: 16; v_gene: TRBV19; abundance: .; j_gene: TRBJ1-1; d_gene: TRBD1; CDR3nt: TGTGCCAGTAGTTTCCCTACAGGGGGGGCAATTGCTGAAGCTTTCTTT; CDR3aa: CASSFPTGGAIAEAFF
len: 19; v_gene: TRBV9; abundance: .; j_gene: TRBJ2-1; d_gene: TRBD2; CDR3nt: TGTGCCAGCAGCCACAGACTAGCGGGGGGCCATAGCTCCTACAATGAGCAGTTCTTC; CDR3aa: CASSHRLAGGHSSYNEQFF
len: 16; v_gene: TRBV15; abundance: once; j_gene: TRBJ1-4; d_gene: .; CDR3nt: TGTGCCACCAGCCGGAAAGGGGCAGGGGATAATGAAAAACTGTTTTTT; CDR3aa: CATSRKGAGDNEKLFF
len: 14; v_gene: TRBV2; abundance: few; j_gene: TRBJ2-2; d_gene: TRBD2; CDR3nt: TGTGCCAGCAGGCGGGGGGGGAACACCGGGGAGCTGTTTTTT; CDR3aa: CASRRGGNTGELFF
len: 14; v_gene: TRBV20-1; abundance: .; j_gene: TRBJ1-5; d_gene: TRBD1; CDR3nt: TGCAGTGCTGGTGGGACAGCGAGAGGGGAGCCCCAGCATTTT; CDR3aa: CSAGGTARGEPQHF
len: 14; v_gene: TRBV5-1; abundance: .; j_gene: TRBJ1-6; d_gene: TRBD1; CDR3nt: TGCGCCAGCAGGACAGGGGGCGATAATTCACCCCTCCACTTT; CDR3aa: CASRTGGDNSPLHF
len: 14; v_gene: TRBV5-1; abundance: .; j_gene: TRBJ1-6; d_gene: .; CDR3nt: TGCGCCAGCAGCTTGCAGGGCCGAAATTCACCCCTCCACTTT; CDR3aa: CASSLQGRNSPLHF
len: 16; v_gene: TRBV30; abundance: .; j_gene: TRBJ1-6; d_gene: TRBD1; CDR3nt: TGTGCCTGGAGTGTAGGGACAGGGGCGAATAATTCACCCCTCCACTTT; CDR3aa: CAWSVGTGANNSPLHF
len: 15; v_gene: TRBV10-2; abundance: .; j_gene: TRBJ2-2; d_gene: .; CDR3nt: TGCGCCAGCAGTGTGGCTAGCCAACGGACCGGGGAGCTGTTTTTT; CDR3aa: CASSVASQRTGELFF
len: 16; v_gene: TRBV3-1/TRBV3-2; abundance: .; j_gene: TRBJ1-5; d_gene: .; CDR3nt: TGTGCCAGCAGCCAGGGAGGGGTCGTGGGCAATCAGCCCCAGCATTTT; CDR3aa: CASSQGGVVGNQPQHF
len: 14; v_gene: TRBV2; abundance: .; j_gene: TRBJ1-2; d_gene: .; CDR3nt: TGTGCCAGCAGTGCAGTCCGGGGTGACTATGGCTACACCTTC; CDR3aa: CASSAVRGDYGYTF
len: 13; v_gene: TRBV19; abundance: .; j_gene: TRBJ1-1; d_gene: TRBD1; CDR3nt: TGTGCCAGTAGAGGACAGGGGTCCACTGAAGCTTTCTTT; CDR3aa: CASRGQGSTEAFF
len: 14; v_gene: TRBV3-1/TRBV3-2; abundance: .; j_gene: TRBJ1-2; d_gene: TRBD1; CDR3nt: TGTGCCAGCAGCCAAGTACAGGGGAACTATGGCTACACCTTC; CDR3aa: CASSQVQGNYGYTF
len: 15; v_gene: TRBV6-7; abundance: .; j_gene: TRBJ2-6; d_gene: .; CDR3nt: TGTGCCAGCAGTTACCGGAGTACTGGGGCCAACGTCCTGACTTTC; CDR3aa: CASSYRSTGANVLTF
len: 13; v_gene: TRBV5-1; abundance: .; j_gene: TRBJ1-6; d_gene: .; CDR3nt: TGCGCCAGCGCTCAGGGCTACAATTCACCCCTCCACTTT; CDR3aa: CASAQGYNSPLHF
len: 15; v_gene: TRBV5-1; abundance: .; j_gene: TRBJ2-3; d_gene: TRBD1; CDR3nt: TGCGCCAGCAGCCCACGACAGGGATCCACAGATACGCAGTATTTT; CDR3aa: CASSPRQGSTDTQYF
len: 15; v_gene: TRBV3-1/TRBV3-2; abundance: .; j_gene: TRBJ1-2; d_gene: TRBD1; CDR3nt: TGTGCCAGCAGCCAGGTGACAGGGCTCGGCTATGGCTACACCTTC; CDR3aa: CASSQVTGLGYGYTF
len: 18; v_gene: TRBV28; abundance: .; j_gene: TRBJ2-7; d_gene: TRBD1; CDR3nt: TGTGCCAGCAGTTTAGGCAGGGGGCAATCCTTACTTTCCTACGAGCAGTACTTC; CDR3aa: CASSLGRGQSLLSYEQYF
len: 11; v_gene: TRBV28; abundance: .; j_gene: TRBJ1-2; d_gene: .; CDR3nt: TGTGCCAGCAGTCCCGGGAGAGGCTACACCTTC; CDR3aa: CASSPGRGYTF
len: 16; v_gene: TRBV19; abundance: .; j_gene: TRBJ1-5; d_gene: .; CDR3nt: TGTGCCAGCGATATGGGGTGGGGCAGTAGCAATCAGCCCCAGCATTTT; CDR3aa: CASDMGWGSSNQPQHF
len: 16; v_gene: TRBV28; abundance: .; j_gene: TRBJ1-5; d_gene: TRBD1; CDR3nt: TGTGCCAGCAGTCCCCAACCTGGACAGGGAAATCAGCCCCAGCATTTT; CDR3aa: CASSPQPGQGNQPQHF
len: 16; v_gene: TRBV25-1; abundance: .; j_gene: TRBJ2-5; d_gene: TRBD1; CDR3nt: TGTGCCAGCAGTTCCCAGGACAGGGGGCATCAAGAGACCCAGTACTTC; CDR3aa: CASSSQDRGHQETQYF
len: 15; v_gene: TRBV7-2; abundance: .; j_gene: TRBJ2-2; d_gene: TRBD1; CDR3nt: TGTGCCAGCAGCTGGACCGGGACAGCCACCGGGGAGCTGTTTTTT; CDR3aa: CASSWTGTATGELFF
len: 13; v_gene: TRBV28; abundance: .; j_gene: TRBJ2-4; d_gene: .; CDR3nt: TGTGCCAGCAGTTTACCCGGGATGGACATTCAGTACTTC; CDR3aa: CASSLPGMDIQYF
len: 13; v_gene: TRBV7-9; abundance: once; j_gene: TRBJ1-2; d_gene: .; CDR3nt: TGTGCCAGCAGCCCGTTGGCCCAGGCAGGCTACACCTTC; CDR3aa: CASSPLAQAGYTF
len: 15; v_gene: TRBV5-1; abundance: .; j_gene: TRBJ1-3; d_gene: .; CDR3nt: TGCGCCAGCAGCTCCGGGACTAACTCTGGAAACACCATATATTTT; CDR3aa: CASSSGTNSGNTIYF